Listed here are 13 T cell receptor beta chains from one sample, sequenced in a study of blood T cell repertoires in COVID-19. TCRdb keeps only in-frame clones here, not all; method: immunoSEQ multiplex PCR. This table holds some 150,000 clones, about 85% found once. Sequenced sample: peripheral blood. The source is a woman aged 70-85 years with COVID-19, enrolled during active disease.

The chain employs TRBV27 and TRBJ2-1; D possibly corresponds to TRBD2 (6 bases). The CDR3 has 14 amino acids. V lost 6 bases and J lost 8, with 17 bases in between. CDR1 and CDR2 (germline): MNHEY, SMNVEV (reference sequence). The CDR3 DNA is TGTGCCAGCAGCCTGGGTCCTCGGAGGGATGAGCAGTTCTTC. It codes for CASSLGPRRDEQFF.

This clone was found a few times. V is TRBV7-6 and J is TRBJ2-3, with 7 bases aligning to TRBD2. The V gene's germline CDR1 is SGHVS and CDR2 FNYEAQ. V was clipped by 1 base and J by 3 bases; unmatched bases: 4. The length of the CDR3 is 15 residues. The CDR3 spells CASSLVWGGTDTQYF. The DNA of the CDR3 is TGTGCCAGCAGCTTAGTGTGGGGGGGGACAGATACGCAGTATTTT.

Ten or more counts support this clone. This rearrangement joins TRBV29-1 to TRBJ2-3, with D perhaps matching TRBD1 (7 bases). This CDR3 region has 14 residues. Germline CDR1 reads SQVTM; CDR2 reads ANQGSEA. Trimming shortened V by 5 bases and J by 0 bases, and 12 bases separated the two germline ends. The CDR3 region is CSVSTGTSTDTQYF. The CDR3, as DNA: TGCAGCGTTTCGACAGGGACTAGCACAGATACGCAGTATTTT.

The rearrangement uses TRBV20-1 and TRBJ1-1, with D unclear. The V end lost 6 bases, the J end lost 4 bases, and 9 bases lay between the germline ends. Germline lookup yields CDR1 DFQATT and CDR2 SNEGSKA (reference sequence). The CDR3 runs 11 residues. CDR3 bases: TGCAGTGCCCGGGGAAGCACTGAAGCTTTCTTT. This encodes CSARGSTEAFF.

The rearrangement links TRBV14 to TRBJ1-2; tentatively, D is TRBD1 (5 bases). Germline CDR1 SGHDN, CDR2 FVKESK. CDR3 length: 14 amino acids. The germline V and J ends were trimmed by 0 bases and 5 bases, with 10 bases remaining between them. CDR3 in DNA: TGTGCCAGCAGCCAAGATCGGGGGAGATATGGCTACACCTTC. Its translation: CASSQDRGRYGYTF.

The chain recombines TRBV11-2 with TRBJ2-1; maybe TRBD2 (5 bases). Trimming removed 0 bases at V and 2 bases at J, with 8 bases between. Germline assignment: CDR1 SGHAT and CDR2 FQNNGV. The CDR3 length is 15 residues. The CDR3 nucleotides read TGTGCCAGCAGCTTAGAACCTAGCCCCTACAATGAGCAGTTCTTC. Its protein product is CASSLEPSPYNEQFF. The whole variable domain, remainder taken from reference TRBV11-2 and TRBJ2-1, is EAGVAQSPRYKIIEKRQSVAFWCNPISGHATLYWYQQILGQGPKLLIQFQNNGVVDDSQLPKDRFSAERLKGVDSTLKIQPAKLEDSAVYLCASSLEPSPYNEQFFGPGTRLTVL.

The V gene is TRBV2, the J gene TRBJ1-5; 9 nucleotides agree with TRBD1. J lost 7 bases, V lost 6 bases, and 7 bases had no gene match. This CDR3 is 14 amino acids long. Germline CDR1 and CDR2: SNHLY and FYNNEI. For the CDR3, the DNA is TGTGCCAGCAGCTACAGGGGGCTCAGGCAGCCCCAGCATTTT. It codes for CASSYRGLRQPQHF.

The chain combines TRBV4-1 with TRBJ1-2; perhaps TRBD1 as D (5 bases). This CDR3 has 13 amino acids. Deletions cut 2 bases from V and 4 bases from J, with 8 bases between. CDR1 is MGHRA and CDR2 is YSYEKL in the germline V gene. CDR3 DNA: TGCGCCAGCAGCCAAAGAGACAGCTATGGCTACACCTTC. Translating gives CASSQRDSYGYTF.

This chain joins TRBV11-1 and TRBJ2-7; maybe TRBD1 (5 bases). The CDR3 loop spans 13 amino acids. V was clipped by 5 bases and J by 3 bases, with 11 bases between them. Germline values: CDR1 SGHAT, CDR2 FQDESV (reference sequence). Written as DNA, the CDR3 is TGTGCCAGCAGCCCACGCCAGGGCTACGAGCAGTACTTC. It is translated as CASSPRQGYEQYF.

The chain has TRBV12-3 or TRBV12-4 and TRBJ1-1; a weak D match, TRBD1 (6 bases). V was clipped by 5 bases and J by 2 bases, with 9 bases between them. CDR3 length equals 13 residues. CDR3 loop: CASSGQTNTEAFF. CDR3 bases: TGTGCCAGCAGTGGACAGACCAACACTGAAGCTTTCTTT.

DNA for the CDR3: TGTGCCACGCGTGGGGTAGGAGGGACTGAAGCTTTCTTT. Its protein product is CATRGVGGTEAFF. The J gene is TRBJ1-1, the V gene TRBV24-1; D gene ambiguous. Trimming took 10 bases from V and 5 from J, leaving 16 bases between them. Looked up from germline, CDR1 is KGHDR and CDR2 is SFDVKD. The length of the CDR3 is 13 residues.

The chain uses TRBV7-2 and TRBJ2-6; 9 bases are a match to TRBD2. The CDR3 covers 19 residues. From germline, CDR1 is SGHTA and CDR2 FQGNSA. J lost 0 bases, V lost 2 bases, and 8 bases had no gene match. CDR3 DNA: TGTGCCAGCAGCTTAATGCGTCTAGCGGGACCCTCTGGGGCCAACGTCCTGACTTTC. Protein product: CASSLMRLAGPSGANVLTF.

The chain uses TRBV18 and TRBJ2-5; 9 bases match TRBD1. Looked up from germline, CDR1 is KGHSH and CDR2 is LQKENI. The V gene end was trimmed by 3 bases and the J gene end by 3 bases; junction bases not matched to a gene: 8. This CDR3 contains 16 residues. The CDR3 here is CASSPQQGQGKETQYF. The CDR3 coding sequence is TGTGCCAGCTCACCTCAGCAAGGACAGGGGAAAGAGACCCAGTACTTC.